This T cell receptor beta chain was sequenced in a study of T-cell reconstitution after alpha-beta-depleted transplantation in children. Study-wide findings and caveats: Recipient T cells and thymic progenitors that survived gave rise to the high TCRbeta diversity observed at day 60 in some patients.

The TCRbeta library was prepared with unique molecular identifiers. TCRdb itself ran the PCR reads through MiXCR, one entry per CDR3 protein. The sample shows 900,000 or so distinct CDR3 sequences, 15% to 20% of them seen only once. There are 12 residues in the CDR3. Germline V gene data show CDR1 as SGHVS and CDR2 as FNYEAQ. The table lists this clonotype with many counts. Its specificity is unknown. The junction departs from the called germline gene at one end, perhaps through a read error. Here the sequenced sample was PBMCs, mostly from graft donor cells, taken 360 days after TCRalphabeta/CD19-depleted stem cell transplant. The J gene is TRBJ2-3, the V gene TRBV7-6; no firm D call. The clonotype comes from a male patient between 5 and 17 years old who had a stem cell transplant for acute lymphoblastic leukemia, so the T cells may come from the graft donor. The CDR3 loop is CASSFPADTQYF. CDR3 bases: TGCGCCAGCAGCTTCCCCGCAGATACGCAGTATTTT.